A single sample gave rise to the 17 T cell receptor beta chains below, sequenced in a study of CD8+ T cells in alopecia areata. As to treatment: oral pan-JAK inhibitor, 5-10 mg twice daily. Sequencing relied on a cDNA template that was reverse transcribed from extracted RNA. Sequencing was performed with immunoSEQ multiplex PCR; in TCRdb, only in-frame clones are kept and a portion is missing. The sample records roughly 120,000 clones, approximately 59% being singletons. The material was CD8+ T cells sorted from blood, obtained at week 4, from a patient treated with tofacitinib. These TCRs come from a human donor with alopecia areata.

The gene calls are TRBV6-4 and TRBJ1-6; 7 nucleotides agree with TRBD1. The ends lost 6 bases at V and 2 bases at J; junction bases unmatched: 4. CDR1 is MRHNA, CDR2 SNTAGT, per germline. The CDR3 runs 15 residues. The CDR3 sequence: CASSPGTAYNSPLHF. CDR3 bases: TGTGCCAGCAGCCCCGGGACAGCCTATAATTCACCCCTCCACTTT.

The chain carries TRBV30 and TRBJ2-1; TRBD1 aligns across 11 bases. The CDR3 is 14 residues long. Germline trimming cut 2 bases from V and 7 bases from J; bases unmatched to any gene: 4. The V gene's germline CDR1 is GTSNPN and CDR2 SVGIG (reference sequence). CDR3 amino acids: CAWSSGTGGNEQFF. CDR3 DNA sequence: TGTGCCTGGAGTTCCGGGACAGGGGGGAATGAGCAGTTCTTC.

The chain carries TRBV30 and TRBJ2-7; D is perhaps TRBD2 (5 bases). The CDR3 is made up of 15 amino acids. V lost 5 bases to trimming and J lost 0 bases, with 17 bases between them. CDR1 and CDR2 (germline): GTSNPN, SVGIG (reference sequence). The CDR3 sequence is CAWGLVEGYSYEQYF. In DNA, the CDR3 is TGTGCCTGGGGCCTAGTTGAGGGTTACTCCTACGAGCAGTACTTC.

V usage is TRBV27 and J usage is TRBJ2-3; 15 positions match TRBD2. Per germline, CDR1 MNHEY and CDR2 SMNVEV (reference sequence). This CDR3 has 18 amino acids. The V and J ends lost 7 bases and 3 bases, in that order; junction bases with no gene match: 11. The CDR3: CASTPGLAGGPRTDTQYF. For the CDR3, the DNA is TGTGCCAGCACCCCCGGACTAGCGGGGGGGCCAAGGACAGATACGCAGTATTTT.

The V and J genes are TRBV30 and TRBJ2-7; 7 bases are shared with TRBD2. CDR1 is GTSNPN, CDR2 SVGIG, per germline (reference sequence). This CDR3 comprises 14 residues. Trimming cost V 1 base and J 3 bases; bases outside gene matches: 6. CDR3 in DNA: TGTGCCTGGAGTGCATCCGGGGGGAGCTACGAGCAGTACTTC. It codes for CAWSASGGSYEQYF.

The chain links TRBV7-9 to TRBJ2-5; the D call may be TRBD1 or TRBD2 (5 bases each). Germline assignment: CDR1 SEHNR and CDR2 FQNEAQ (reference sequence). The ends were cut back, 2 bases at V and 3 bases at J, with 19 bases in the middle. The CDR3 runs to 17 residues. The CDR3 loop reads CASSLSGRGASEETQYF. In DNA form, the CDR3 reads TGTGCCAGCAGCTTATCCGGGCGAGGGGCGAGTGAAGAGACCCAGTACTTC.

The CDR3 nucleotides read TGCGCCAGCACAACAGGGGTGGTGGCGGGAGAGACCCAGTACTTC. This sequence encodes CASTTGVVAGETQYF. This chain links TRBV4-1 with TRBJ2-5; 7 bases align to TRBD1. Germline-derived CDR1 and CDR2 are MGHRA and YSYEKL. Trimming took 7 bases from V and 4 from J; bases not matched to a gene: 12. The CDR3 has 15 residues.

The rearrangement joins TRBV30 to TRBJ1-5; D is perhaps TRBD1 (5 bases). The CDR3 sequence is 12 residues long. Trimming shortened V by 1 base and J by 7 bases, and 8 bases separated the two germline ends. CDR1 GTSNPN and CDR2 SVGIG come from the germline V gene (reference sequence). The CDR3 spells CAWSEDKQPQHF. The CDR3 DNA follows: TGTGCCTGGAGTGAGGACAAGCAGCCCCAGCATTTT.

The rearrangement uses TRBV29-1 and TRBJ2-7; D might be TRBD1 or TRBD2, each matching 6 bases. The CDR3 sequence is 13 residues long. Trimming removed 0 bases from V and 6 bases from J, with 12 bases in between. CDR1 is SQVTM and CDR2 is ANQGSEA in the germline V gene. CDR3 DNA sequence: TGCAGCGTTGAAGATCAACAGGGAGGCGAGCAGTACTTC. The encoded protein is CSVEDQQGGEQYF.

This clone was found once. Relative to the germline gene, one junction end is altered; a read error may explain this. This chain uses TRBV7-7 with TRBJ2-3; 8 positions match TRBD2. CDR1 SSHAT and CDR2 FNYEAQ come from the germline V gene (reference sequence). The CDR3 consists of 18 residues. The CDR3 DNA is TGTGCTAGCAGCTCGGGTTGGATGGGGCGGGAGGACACAGATACGCAGTATTTT. As protein: CASSSGWMGREDTDTQYF.

This sequence joins TRBV27 and TRBJ2-1; D is possibly TRBD1 (5 bases). V lost 6 bases and J lost 2, with 14 bases in between. CDR1 and CDR2 (germline): MNHEY, SMNVEV (reference sequence). CDR3 length: 15 residues. CDR3 region: CASSLGADAYNEQFF. The CDR3 DNA reads as TGTGCCAGCAGCCTAGGGGCAGACGCCTACAATGAGCAGTTCTTC.

This chain uses TRBV5-6 with TRBJ1-2; D not certain. Trimming removed 2 bases from V and 5 bases from J, with 7 bases in between. The CDR3 spans 12 residues. The germline V gene encodes CDR1 SGHDT and CDR2 YYEEEE. CDR3 loop: CASSFGNYGYTF. CDR3 in DNA: TGTGCCAGCAGCTTCGGGAATTATGGCTACACCTTC.

This clone was seen a handful of times. This chain connects TRBV29-1 to TRBJ2-3; D not certain. There are 12 residues in the CDR3. The V and J ends lost 7 bases and 4 bases respectively, with 12 bases between them. Germline lookup yields CDR1 SQVTM and CDR2 ANQGSEA. CDR3 in amino acids: CSGEADADTQYF. As DNA, the CDR3 is TGCAGCGGGGAAGCAGACGCAGATACGCAGTATTTT.

The table lists this clone with a count of one. The genes are TRBV25-1 and TRBJ1-2; TRBD1 might be the D (6 bases). CDR1 MGHDK and CDR2 SYGVNS come from the germline V gene. Trimming pared 2 bases from V and 2 bases from J, leaving 9 bases between. The CDR3 runs to 14 residues. CDR3 in DNA: TGTGCCAGCAGTGAAATGGGGACAAACTATGGCTACACCTTC. Amino acid sequence: CASSEMGTNYGYTF.

V gene TRBV28 combines with J gene TRBJ1-4, with D uncertain. Germline-derived CDR1 and CDR2 are MDHEN and SYDVKM. Trimming removed 4 bases at V and 4 bases at J, with 7 bases between. This CDR3 is 13 amino acids long. Here the CDR3 reads CASSSQNNEKLFF. CDR3 sequence (DNA): TGTGCCAGCAGTTCACAGAATAATGAAAAACTGTTTTTT.

The chain is built from TRBV6-5 and TRBJ1-4, with no clear D. Germline V lookup: CDR1 MNHEY, CDR2 SVGAGI. The CDR3 consists of 16 residues. The germline V and J ends were trimmed by 0 bases and 7 bases, with 15 bases remaining between them. DNA of the CDR3: TGTGCCAGCAGTTACTCTTCAGGTGACGGCGCTGAAAAACTGTTTTTT. Protein: CASSYSSGDGAEKLFF.

This clone was found a few times. The rearrangement joins TRBV7-9 to TRBJ1-2, with D possibly TRBD1 on 5 matching bases. Germline CDR1 SEHNR, CDR2 FQNEAQ (reference sequence). CDR3 size: 15 residues. V dropped 3 bases and J dropped 6 bases, with 17 bases sitting between them. The DNA of the CDR3 is TGTGCCAGCAGCTTTCTGGAGTGGGACGGTGATGGCTACACCTTC. The encoded protein is CASSFLEWDGDGYTF.